This TCR beta chain was sequenced during a study of OX40 agonist ivuxolimab in advanced cancers. As for this clone: The antigen remains unidentified.

CDR3 length equals 16 residues. Clones were read by immunoSEQ multiplex PCR, and TCRdb kept only the in-frame ones, dropping some. This table has about 110,000 clones, approximately 90% appearing once. With autoimmune disease history or systemic immunosuppression, patients were excluded. Study-level points and caveats: Relative to CD4+ cells, CD8+ T cells on average had more expanded clones. Partial responders treated at 0.1-3.0 mg/kg exhibited clonal expansion among the lowest measured. Blood T cells, both CD4+ and CD8+, expanded clonally by week 6 at 0.1 to 3.0 mg/kg.

The rearrangement links TRBV12-2 to TRBJ2-2. TRBV12-2 is a known pseudogene. This TCR came from an adult with an advanced solid tumor such as melanoma, head and neck, liver or kidney cancer. This sample comprised CD4+ or CD8+ T cells sorted from blood, obtained in a trial of the OX40 agonist ivuxolimab. The DNA for the CDR3 is TGTGCAAGTCGCCGATGGGGGTCTGGGCACACCGGGGAGCTGTTTTTT. Translated, it gives CASRRWGSGHTGELFF.